This T cell receptor (beta chain) was captured in a study of blood T cell repertoires in COVID-19. At the level of the study: The study drew acute and convalescent COVID-19 samples from the United States, Italy and Spain. PBMCs, B-cell-depleted T cells, or T cells provided the cDNA or gDNA that made up the material.

V gave up 2 bases and J gave up 1 base, with 11 bases separating them. The CDR3 length is 15 residues. Per the germline V gene, CDR1 is MNHNY and CDR2 is SVGAGI (reference sequence). Per the study methods: Quantification of nucleated cells was approximated via reference gene primer amplification. Assay: immunoSEQ multiplex PCR; the TCRdb copy retains only in-frame clones and omits some. V and J calls and clone size are as listed in that table; D and trimming were resolved from the DNA. The repertoire holds about 190,000 clones, with around 79% as singletons. The TCR sequence derives from a woman between 45 and 65 years old with acute or convalescent COVID-19. Sequences were obtained from peripheral blood. The chain employs TRBV6-6 and TRBJ1-1; possibly TRBD1 for D (5 bases). CDR3 sequence: CASSYGAGWNTEAFF. The CDR3 DNA sequence: TGTGCCAGCAGTTACGGGGCAGGGTGGAACACTGAAGCTTTCTTT.